These 10 T cell receptor beta chains originate from one sample sequenced in a study of beta chain features in type 1 diabetes. Sequencing targeted expressed TCRB transcripts, as all isolated RNA had been reverse transcribed. Profiling relied on immunoSEQ multiplex PCR, and the TCRdb table lists in-frame clones only, not all of them. The repertoire includes about 270,000 clones, over 11% of them detected once, and 0.017% sits in the top ten. These receptors have no known antigen. Study-wide findings and caveats: People with Type 1 diabetes carried modestly yet significantly shorter TCRB CDR3s in all four CD4+ subsets.

Sample: naive CD4+ T cells from blood. The receptors were gathered from a man aged 25-45 years with type 1 diabetes.

A few counts support this clone. The chain employs TRBV7-9 and TRBJ2-2, with D hard to call. Germline CDR1 and CDR2: SEHNR and FQNEAQ (reference sequence). CDR3 length: 14 residues. V lost 1 base, J lost 1 base, and 4 bases lay in between. CDR3 sequence: CASSLELNTGELFF. CDR3 bases: TGTGCCAGCAGCTTAGAACTGAACACCGGGGAGCTGTTTTTT.

The chain employs TRBV5-1 and TRBJ2-5; 7 nucleotides align to TRBD1. The V and J ends lost 7 bases and 6 bases, in that order; junction bases with no gene match: 15. Looked up from germline, CDR1 is SGHRS and CDR2 is YFSETQ. This CDR3 contains 15 residues. CDR3 DNA: TGCGCCAGCCGCATTACAGGGGTCCCAAATAAGACCCAGTACTTC. This sequence encodes CASRITGVPNKTQYF. The whole variable domain, remainder taken from reference TRBV5-1 and TRBJ2-5, is KAGVTQTPRYLIKTRGQQVTLSCSPISGHRSVSWYQQTPGQGLQFLFEYFSETQRNKGNFPGRFSGRQFSNSRSEMNVSTLELGDSALYLCASRITGVPNKTQYFGPGTRLLVL.

This clone was counted between two and nine times. This chain joins TRBV19 and TRBJ1-2; the D is unclear. V lost 3 bases to trimming and J lost 2 bases, with 10 bases between them. The CDR3 has 14 amino acids. Germline assignment: CDR1 LNHDA and CDR2 SQIVND (reference sequence). CDR3 sequence (DNA): TGTGCCAGTAGTATGGCGGTGTTGAACTATGGCTACACCTTC. It translates to CASSMAVLNYGYTF.

The chain uses TRBV4-2 and TRBJ1-4, with D tentatively TRBD1 (5 bases). Germline values: CDR1 LGHNA, CDR2 YNFKEQ. Trimming pared 4 bases from V and 3 bases from J, leaving 9 bases between. This CDR3 is built from 14 residues. The CDR3 loop is CASSPGGANEKLFF. In DNA form, the CDR3 reads TGTGCCAGCAGCCCCGGGGGGGCTAATGAAAAACTGTTTTTT.

This chain links TRBV5-1 with TRBJ2-2; D gene ambiguous. The V gene's germline CDR1 is SGHRS and CDR2 YFSETQ. The CDR3 contains 14 residues. V was cut by 0 bases and J by 7 bases, with 10 bases left in between. DNA for the CDR3: TGCGCCAGCAGCTTGGTTGTTTTCGGCGGGGAGCTGTTTTTT. It translates to CASSLVVFGGELFF.

This clone was seen only a few times. This chain uses TRBV29-1 with TRBJ2-1; D is uncertain. This CDR3 region has 11 residues. Germline V gives CDR1 SQVTM, CDR2 ANQGSEA. Trimming took off 5 bases at V and 8 bases at J, with 10 bases between the two ends. CDR3 DNA: TGCAGCGTTTCTCTTTCCTATGAGCAGTTCTTC. Protein product: CSVSLSYEQFF.

This chain uses TRBV5-1 with TRBJ1-1; D is unclear. Germline V gene sequence: CDR1 SGHRS, CDR2 YFSETQ. The CDR3 has 15 amino acids. V dropped 3 bases and J dropped 3 bases, with 15 bases sitting between them. As DNA, the CDR3 is TGCGCCAGCAGCTCGGCGGGAAGCCAGGACACTGAAGCTTTCTTT. Translated, it gives CASSSAGSQDTEAFF.

V usage is TRBV2 and J usage is TRBJ2-7; 7 bases are a match to TRBD2. This CDR3 comprises 13 residues. Germline CDR1 is SNHLY and CDR2 is FYNNEI. V was clipped by 1 base and J by 4 bases; unmatched bases: 1. The CDR3 is CASSEGEGYEQYF. The CDR3 DNA sequence: TGTGCCAGCAGTGAAGGGGAGGGGTACGAGCAGTACTTC.

This clone was counted between two and nine times. CDR3 amino acids: CASSKGGRALDEQFF. The CDR3 DNA reads TGTGCCAGCAGTAAAGGCGGGAGGGCCCTCGATGAGCAGTTCTTC. The V and J genes are TRBV28 and TRBJ2-1; 9 positions match TRBD2. The CDR3 is 15 amino acids. Germline assignment: CDR1 MDHEN and CDR2 SYDVKM. With 5 bases clipped from V and 8 bases from J, the junction kept 10 bases outside the gene matches.

The V gene is TRBV6-5, the J gene TRBJ2-1; 11 nucleotides align to TRBD2. The CDR3 runs to 14 residues. Germline V lookup: CDR1 MNHEY, CDR2 SVGAGI. V shed 6 bases, J shed 9 bases, and the junction held 7 bases outside the gene matches. CDR3 sequence: CASRLAGGGREQFF. CDR3 bases: TGTGCCAGCAGGCTAGCGGGAGGAGGTCGTGAGCAGTTCTTC.